The present TCR beta chain was sequenced within a study of blood T cell repertoires in COVID-19 (dated by TCRdb to 2019 to 2021). Turning to the overall study: Collaborator samples came from the United States, Italy and Spain and covered acute and convalescent phases of COVID-19. The prospective study material was composed of cDNA or gDNA derived from T cells, B-cell-depleted T cells, or PBMCs. Subjects who had been exposed to COVID-19, were actively infected with it, or had recovered from it provided the deeply sampled blood TCRbeta repertoires that made up the dataset. The repertoires were released in a freely available public database meant as a resource for research on the immune response to SARS-CoV-2. Samples came from the ongoing ImmuneRACE study (first 160 participants) plus 1,254 subjects from 6 global collaborators. The sample metadata nearly always contained a de-identified subject ID, COVID-19 status, age in years and sex. HLA class I and class II types, where available, came from metadata supplied by the sample provider rather than from assay-based typing.

CDR1 and CDR2 were assigned from the germline V gene as KGHSY and FQNENV. Trimmed from V: 4 bases; trimmed from J: 9 bases; junction bases lacking a gene match: 5. From its cysteine to its phenylalanine, the CDR3 spans 13 amino acids. The kept DNA is CDR3 alone, 39 bases in frame from the first base. Worth noting for this clone: This clone's antigen is unknown. No clone much larger than this one lies a single base away; base qualities are absent.

The immunoSEQ Assay, a bias-controlled multiplex PCR, was used to amplify TCRbeta CDR3 regions from genomic DNA. The source study handled its data this way. The number of nucleated cells in each sample was estimated from the amplification of reference gene primers within the assay. To quantify the absolute abundance of each unique TCRbeta CDR3 rearrangement, sequence reads were collapsed and filtered. Productive Simpson clonality was computed per sample as the square root of Simpson's diversity index over productive rearrangements. Sourced from immuneACCESS, this table was stored by TCRdb with only in-frame sequences that have V and J called. A share of the clones is absent; for the studies checked, an unresolved V gene accounts for under half, and the remainder has no known explanation. For V, J and clone size, that table is used; D and trimming come from the DNA. Within this sample are fewer than 350,000 clones, with around 85% of them counted one time only. The ten biggest clones cover 6% to 7% of the sample.

Overall study results and their limits: Clinical and demographic metadata were provided uncurated, with the amount varying by source and participant.

In the prospective study, participants were roughly 18 to 89 years old, resided in about two dozen geographic areas of the United States, and were enrolled through a virtual design. To assign participants to cohorts, the prospective study relied on clinical history that participants themselves reported in a screening survey and a study questionnaire. Recovered participants in ImmuneRACE Cohort 3 were defined by two consecutive negative NP/OP PCR tests, clearance by a healthcare professional, or resolution of symptoms. Mobile phlebotomists in the prospective study collected whole blood, serum and a nasopharyngeal or oropharyngeal swab from every participant. Prospective study participants could optionally give additional blood draws and questionnaires over an approximately 2-month period. Prospective study blood samples were shipped either frozen or at room temperature before DNA extraction.

Sequenced sample: PBMCs or T cells enriched from blood (not recorded which). This sequence was found in a woman in her forties who had recovered from COVID-19. The rearrangement joined TRBV16 to TRBJ2-1, and TRBD1 matches 8 of the central bases. This receptor carries the CDR3 CASSRQGRSEQFF. The nucleotide sequence is given as TGTGCCAGCAGCCGACAGGGGAGGAGTGAGCAGTTCTTC. Extended through the reference TRBV16 and TRBJ2-1 proteins, this CDR3 yields the full variable domain: GEEVAQTPKHLVRGEGQKAKLYCAPIKGHSYVFWYQQVLKNEFKFLISFQNENVFDETGMPKERFSAKCLPNSPCSLEIQATKLEDSAVYFCASSRQGRSEQFFGPGTRLTVL.